This TCR beta chain came from a study of blood T cell repertoires in COVID-19. Study at large: Researchers got acute and convalescent COVID-19 samples from the United States, Italy and Spain. Sources were T cells, B-cell-depleted T cells, or PBMCs; the material itself was cDNA or gDNA.

As originally analysed: Scientists estimated how many nucleated cells there were by amplifying reference gene primers. Assay used: immunoSEQ multiplex PCR; TCRdb lists only in-frame clones, some missing. V and J calls and clone size are as listed in that table; D and trimming were resolved from the DNA. The sample has approximately 61,000 clones; 65% to 85% are singletons. Sequencing was carried out using peripheral blood. The TCR originated in a man older than 75 with active or convalescent COVID-19.

The CDR3 DNA reads as TGCGCCAGCAGCTTGTCTGGCTCGGGGGGCACTGAAGCTTTCTTT. Amino acid sequence: CASSLSGSGGTEAFF. This chain uses TRBV5-1 with TRBJ1-1; D perhaps matches TRBD1 (5 bases). Germline CDR1 and CDR2: SGHRS and YFSETQ. The CDR3 is 15 amino acids. Trimming removed 1 base from V and 4 bases from J, with 14 bases in between.